This T cell receptor beta chain stems from a study of regulatory T cells in long-lasting Graves disease. Study-level background: Persistent cases took antithyroid drugs over 5 years and stayed TSH receptor antibody positive.

CDR3 regions were amplified by Arm-PCR using iRepertoire HTBI primers to build TCR beta libraries. TCRdb used MiXCR to reprocess the multiplex PCR reads, holding one entry per CDR3 protein. This sample has approximately 400,000 distinct CDR3 sequences, with 20% to 25% found just once. Study results and limitations: The small sample size may have reduced accuracy.

Indicated time point: persistent/refractory GD, antithyroid drugs over 5 years with positive TRAb. Scientists built the TCR library using RNA that was extracted from PBMCs. Comment on this clonotype: The antigen remains unidentified.

V trimming: 0 bases; J trimming: 6 bases; junction bases outside the gene matches: 10. Germline CDR1 reads SGHDN; CDR2 reads FVKESK. The CDR3 has 17 amino acids. The chain joins TRBV14 to TRBJ2-2, with 7 bases matching TRBD2. The TCR was taken from a woman aged 40 to 55 with Graves disease. The source material was peripheral blood mononuclear cells (PBMCs), sampled when the disease was refractory, from a patient treated with antithyroid drugs. The DNA of the CDR3 is TGTGCCAGCAGCCAAGAGGACGGGGCTAGCGGTTCCGGGGAGCTGTTTTTT. It encodes CASSQEDGASGSGELFF.